This T cell receptor beta chain was sequenced during a study of blood T cell repertoires in COVID-19. Study-level background: The United States, Italy and Spain were the sources of the acute and convalescent COVID-19 samples. Sample material is recorded as cDNA or gDNA derived from T cells, B-cell-depleted T cells, or PBMCs.

Germline assignment: CDR1 MGHRA and CDR2 YSYEKL. This CDR3 spans 13 amino acids. V trimming: 6 bases; J trimming: 7 bases; junction bases outside the gene matches: 2. As handled by the study authors: Amplified reference gene primers provided the basis for estimating nucleated cell counts. Data came from immunoSEQ multiplex PCR; TCRdb stores just in-frame clones and leaves some out. The DNA was the basis for D and trimming; V, J and clone size are from that table. The table includes roughly 59,000 clones, around four fifths detected once. Sequencing input: peripheral blood. This clonotype was obtained from a woman over 75 with acute or convalescent COVID-19. The chain couples TRBV4-1 to TRBJ1-6; 8 nucleotides line up with TRBD1. CDR3 coding DNA: TGCGCCAGCAGTCGGGACAGGAATTCACCCCTCCACTTT. Residues: CASSRDRNSPLHF.